Shown below are 10 T cell receptor beta chains from a single sample sequenced in a study of blood T cell repertoires in COVID-19. The data were produced by immunoSEQ multiplex PCR, yet TCRdb's version contains in-frame clones alone and is incomplete. The data show 200,000 to 300,000 clones, with around 92% seen just once and 2.5% to 3% held by the top ten. Sequenced sample: peripheral blood. The receptors here all came from a person aged 18 to 30 with COVID-19, enrolled during active disease.

This chain joins TRBV27 and TRBJ2-2; D is uncertain. V was clipped by 1 base and J by 4 bases, with 10 bases between them. CDR1 is MNHEY and CDR2 is SMNVEV in the germline V gene (reference sequence). This CDR3 spans 15 amino acids. In nucleotides, the CDR3 is TGTGCCAGCAGTTTATTTAGAACTTTCACCGGGGAGCTGTTTTTT. Protein: CASSLFRTFTGELFF.

The chain has TRBV21-1 and TRBJ1-6. TRBV21-1 is a pseudogene locus. This CDR3 is built from 14 residues. The CDR3 DNA sequence: TGTGCCAGCAGGGGACTCATGGGGGATTCACCCCTCCACTTT. This encodes CASRGLMGDSPLHF.

This chain joins TRBV6-2 or TRBV6-3 and TRBJ2-7, with 7 bases fitting TRBD2. Germline CDR1 and CDR2: MNHEY and SVGEGT. The V gene end was trimmed by 3 bases and the J gene end by 3 bases; junction bases not matched to a gene: 5. The CDR3 spans 14 residues. CDR3 nucleotide sequence: TGTGCCAGCAGTTATCAAGCGGGACTCTACGAGCAGTACTTC. It encodes CASSYQAGLYEQYF.

This chain joins TRBV3-1 (or the pseudogene TRBV3-2) and TRBJ2-1; 8 bases map to TRBD2. Germline trimming cut 0 bases from V and 5 bases from J; bases unmatched to any gene: 6. The CDR3 extends over 16 amino acids. In germline, CDR1 is LGHDT, CDR2 YNNKEL (reference sequence). The CDR3 DNA sequence: TGTGCCAGCAGCCAAGATCCCAGGGGACTAGACAATGAGCAGTTCTTC. Its protein product is CASSQDPRGLDNEQFF.

V gene TRBV30 combines with J gene TRBJ1-2, with 7 bases identical to TRBD1. Trimming removed 5 bases from V and 5 bases from J; junction bases left unmatched: 8. CDR1 is GTSNPN, CDR2 SVGIG, per germline (reference sequence). CDR3 length: 13 residues. CDR3 amino acids: CAWARDRPYGYTF. In nucleotides, the CDR3 is TGTGCCTGGGCCCGGGACAGACCTTATGGCTACACCTTC.

CDR3 in amino acids: CASSQGRENTEAFF. DNA for the CDR3: TGCGCCAGCAGCCAGGGCCGGGAGAACACTGAAGCTTTCTTT. This chain joins TRBV4-3 and TRBJ1-1, with D hard to call. Germline lookup yields CDR1 LGHNA and CDR2 YSLEER. The V gene lost 3 bases and the J gene lost 1 base, with 9 bases spanning the gap. The length of the CDR3 is 14 residues.

The CDR3 bases are TGCGCCAGCAGCCAAGATATGAGGGTTCTGAACACCGGGGAGCTGTTTTTT. This translates into CASSQDMRVLNTGELFF. The chain combines TRBV4-1 with TRBJ2-2; perhaps TRBD2 as D (5 bases). Germline V gene lookup returns CDR1 MGHRA and CDR2 YSYEKL. Trimming removed 0 bases from V and 1 base from J, with 12 bases in between. The CDR3 loop spans 17 amino acids.

This chain uses TRBV2 with TRBJ2-1; tentative D call: TRBD1 (6 bases). The CDR3 is 12 residues long. Germline loops: CDR1 SNHLY, CDR2 FYNNEI. With 8 bases removed from V and 8 bases from J, the gap between germline ends came to 13 bases. The CDR3 DNA is TGTGCCAGCCAAAAACAGGGCCATGAGCAGTTCTTC. Protein product: CASQKQGHEQFF.

This rearrangement joins TRBV13 to TRBJ2-2, with unresolved D. The germline CDR1 and CDR2 sequences are PRHDT and FYEKMQ (reference sequence). The V and J ends lost 5 bases and 2 bases respectively, with 6 bases between them. The CDR3 length is 13 residues. Here the CDR3 DNA reads TGTGCCAGCAGCCCTACTAACACCGGGGAGCTGTTTTTT. Residues: CASSPTNTGELFF.

This chain joins TRBV6-6 and TRBJ1-1, with TRBD1 matching over 7 bases. J lost 3 bases, V lost 5 bases, and 9 bases had no gene match. Germline values: CDR1 MNHNY, CDR2 SVGAGI (reference sequence). CDR3 length equals 15 residues. The CDR3 DNA is TGTGCCAGCAGTCGCCGGGGTCAGGGGGACACTGAAGCTTTCTTT. Translating gives CASSRRGQGDTEAFF.